This T cell receptor (beta chain) was sequenced for a study of response to subunit inactivated influenza vaccine. V shed 5 bases and J shed 6 bases, with 14 bases lying between them. From germline, CDR1 is ENHRY and CDR2 SYGVKD. The CDR3 runs 14 residues. MiXCR, applied by TCRdb to the RT-PCR reads, yields one record per CDR3 protein. This table holds under 550,000 distinct CDR3 sequences, approximately 7.2% found once. The receptor comes from a man between 50 and 69 years old who received an inactivated influenza vaccine. The V call is TRBV10-3, the J call TRBJ1-5; D is uncertain. This specimen was PBMCs from blood, taken roughly 24 months after vaccination. For the CDR3, the DNA is TGTGCCATCAGTTGGGCGGCTGGGAGTCAGCCCCAGCATTTT. Protein product: CAISWAAGSQPQHF.